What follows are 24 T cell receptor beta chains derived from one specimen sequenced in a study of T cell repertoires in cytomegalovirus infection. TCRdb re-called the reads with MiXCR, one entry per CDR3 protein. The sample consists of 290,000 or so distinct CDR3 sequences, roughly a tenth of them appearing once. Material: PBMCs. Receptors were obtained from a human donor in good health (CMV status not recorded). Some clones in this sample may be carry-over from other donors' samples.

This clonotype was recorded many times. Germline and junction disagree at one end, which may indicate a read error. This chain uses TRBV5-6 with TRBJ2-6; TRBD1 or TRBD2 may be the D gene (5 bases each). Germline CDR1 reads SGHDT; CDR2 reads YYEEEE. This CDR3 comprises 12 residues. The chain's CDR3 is CASSLAAGGAIF. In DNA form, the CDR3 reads TGTGCCAGCAGCTTGGCCGCTGGGGGTGCCATCTTC.

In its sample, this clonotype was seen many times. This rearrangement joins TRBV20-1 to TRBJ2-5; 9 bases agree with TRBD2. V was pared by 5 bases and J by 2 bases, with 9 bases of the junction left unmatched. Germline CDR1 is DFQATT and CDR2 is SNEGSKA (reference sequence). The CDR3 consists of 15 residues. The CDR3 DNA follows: TGCAGTGCTTCGCGTCGGACTAGCGCACAAGAGACCCAGTACTTC. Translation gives CSASRRTSAQETQYF.

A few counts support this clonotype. DNA of the CDR3: TGTGCCAGCAGCTTCGGCCGTCCGGCAGGTGAAGCTTTCTTT. It yields the protein CASSFGRPAGEAFF. The genes are TRBV5-6 and TRBJ1-1; D is unclear. V was trimmed by 2 bases and J by 7 bases, leaving 15 bases between them. The length of the CDR3 is 14 residues. The germline V gene has CDR1 SGHDT and CDR2 YYEEEE.

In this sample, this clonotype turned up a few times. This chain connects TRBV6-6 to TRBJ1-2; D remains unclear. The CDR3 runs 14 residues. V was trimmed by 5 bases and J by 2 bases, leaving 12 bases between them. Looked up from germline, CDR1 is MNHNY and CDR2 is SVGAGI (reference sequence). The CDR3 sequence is CASSPQLANYGYTF. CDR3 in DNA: TGTGCCAGCAGTCCCCAGCTGGCAAACTATGGCTACACCTTC.

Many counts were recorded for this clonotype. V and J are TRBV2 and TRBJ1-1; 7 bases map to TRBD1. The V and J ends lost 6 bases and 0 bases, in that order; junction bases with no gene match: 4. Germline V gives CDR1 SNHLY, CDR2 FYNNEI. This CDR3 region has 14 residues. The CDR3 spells CASRDRFMNTEAFF. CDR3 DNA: TGTGCCAGCAGGGACAGGTTTATGAACACTGAAGCTTTCTTT.

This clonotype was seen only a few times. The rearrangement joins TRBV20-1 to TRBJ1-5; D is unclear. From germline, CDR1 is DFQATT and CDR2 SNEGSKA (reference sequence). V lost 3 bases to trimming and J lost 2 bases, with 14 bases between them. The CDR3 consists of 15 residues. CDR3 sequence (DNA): TGCAGTGCTAGGGAACGCCCGTGGGGCAATCAGCCCCAGCATTTT. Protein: CSARERPWGNQPQHF.

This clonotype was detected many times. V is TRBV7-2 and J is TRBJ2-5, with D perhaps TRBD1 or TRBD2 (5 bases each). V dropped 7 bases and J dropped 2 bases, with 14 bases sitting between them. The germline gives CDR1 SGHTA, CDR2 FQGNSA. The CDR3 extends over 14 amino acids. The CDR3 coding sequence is TGTGCCAGCACCCAGCCGGGACCGCAAGAGACCCAGTACTTC. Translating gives CASTQPGPQETQYF.

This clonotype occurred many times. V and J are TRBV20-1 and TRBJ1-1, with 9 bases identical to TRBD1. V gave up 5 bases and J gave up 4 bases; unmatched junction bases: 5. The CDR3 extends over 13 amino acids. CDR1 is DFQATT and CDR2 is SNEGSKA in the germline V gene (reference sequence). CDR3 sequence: CSASRTGVTEAFF. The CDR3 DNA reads TGCAGTGCTTCCCGGACAGGGGTCACTGAAGCTTTCTTT.

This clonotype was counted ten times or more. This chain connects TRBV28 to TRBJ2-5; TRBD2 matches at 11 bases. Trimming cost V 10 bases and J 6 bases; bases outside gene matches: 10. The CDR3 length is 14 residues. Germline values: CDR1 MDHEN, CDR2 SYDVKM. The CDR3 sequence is CATLSGGAGKTQYF. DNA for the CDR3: TGTGCCACTCTTAGCGGGGGGGCCGGAAAGACCCAGTACTTC.

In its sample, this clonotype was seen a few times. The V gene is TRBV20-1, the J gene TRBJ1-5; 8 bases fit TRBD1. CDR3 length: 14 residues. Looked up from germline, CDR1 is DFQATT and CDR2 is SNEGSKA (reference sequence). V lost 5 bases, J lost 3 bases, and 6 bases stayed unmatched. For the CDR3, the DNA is TGCAGTGCTCACAGGGGGACTACCAATCAGCCCCAGCATTTT. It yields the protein CSAHRGTTNQPQHF.

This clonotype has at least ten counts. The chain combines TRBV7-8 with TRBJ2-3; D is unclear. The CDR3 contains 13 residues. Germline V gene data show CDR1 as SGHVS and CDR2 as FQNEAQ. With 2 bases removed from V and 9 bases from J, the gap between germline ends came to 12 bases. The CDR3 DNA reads TGTGCCAGCAGCTTAAAGCCGACGTTCACGCAGTATTTT. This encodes CASSLKPTFTQYF.

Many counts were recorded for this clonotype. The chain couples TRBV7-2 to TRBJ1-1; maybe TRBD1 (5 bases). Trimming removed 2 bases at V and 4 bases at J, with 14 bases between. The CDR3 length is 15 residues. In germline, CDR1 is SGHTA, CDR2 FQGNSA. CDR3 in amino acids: CASSLPGDVGTEAFF. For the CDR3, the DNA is TGTGCCAGCAGCTTACCCGGGGACGTTGGCACTGAAGCTTTCTTT.

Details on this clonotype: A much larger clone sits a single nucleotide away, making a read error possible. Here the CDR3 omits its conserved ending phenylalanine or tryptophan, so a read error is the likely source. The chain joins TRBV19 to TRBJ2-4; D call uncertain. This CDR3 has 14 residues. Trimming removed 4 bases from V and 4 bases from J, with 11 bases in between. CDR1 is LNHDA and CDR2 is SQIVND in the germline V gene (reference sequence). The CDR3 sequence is CASSNPGDKNIQYL. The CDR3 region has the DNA TGTGCCAGTAGTAACCCTGGCGATAAAAACATTCAGTACCTC.

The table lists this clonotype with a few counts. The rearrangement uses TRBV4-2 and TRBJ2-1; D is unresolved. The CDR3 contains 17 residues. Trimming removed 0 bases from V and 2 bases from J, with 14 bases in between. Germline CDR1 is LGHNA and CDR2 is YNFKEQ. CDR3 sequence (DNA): TGTGCCAGCAGCCAAGATCTAAGAAATTCGGCCTACAATGAGCAGTTCTTC. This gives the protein CASSQDLRNSAYNEQFF.

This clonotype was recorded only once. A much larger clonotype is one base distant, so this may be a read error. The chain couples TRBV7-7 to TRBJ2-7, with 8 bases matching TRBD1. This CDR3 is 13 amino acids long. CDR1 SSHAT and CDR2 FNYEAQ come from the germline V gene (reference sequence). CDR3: CASSSDRGDDQYF. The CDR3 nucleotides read TGTGCTAGCAGCTCCGACAGGGGAGACGACCAGTACTTC.

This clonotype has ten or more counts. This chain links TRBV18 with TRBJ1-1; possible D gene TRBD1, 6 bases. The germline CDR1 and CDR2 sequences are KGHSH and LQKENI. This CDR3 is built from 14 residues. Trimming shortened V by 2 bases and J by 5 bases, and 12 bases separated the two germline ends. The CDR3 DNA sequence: TGTGCCAGCTCACCAGAGGGGGTGTGGACTGAAGCTTTCTTT. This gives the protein CASSPEGVWTEAFF.

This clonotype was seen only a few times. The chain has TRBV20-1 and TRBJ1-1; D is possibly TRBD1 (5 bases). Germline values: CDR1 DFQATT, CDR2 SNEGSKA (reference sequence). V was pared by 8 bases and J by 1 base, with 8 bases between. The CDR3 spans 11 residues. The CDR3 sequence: CSPGGNTEAFF. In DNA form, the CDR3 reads TGCAGTCCCGGGGGGAACACTGAAGCTTTCTTT.

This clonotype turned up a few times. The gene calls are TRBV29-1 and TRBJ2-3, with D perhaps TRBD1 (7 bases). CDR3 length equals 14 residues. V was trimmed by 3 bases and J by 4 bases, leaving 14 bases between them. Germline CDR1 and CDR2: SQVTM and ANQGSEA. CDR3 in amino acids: CSVDRQGGADTQYF. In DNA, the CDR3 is TGCAGCGTTGACCGGCAGGGGGGCGCAGATACGCAGTATTTT.

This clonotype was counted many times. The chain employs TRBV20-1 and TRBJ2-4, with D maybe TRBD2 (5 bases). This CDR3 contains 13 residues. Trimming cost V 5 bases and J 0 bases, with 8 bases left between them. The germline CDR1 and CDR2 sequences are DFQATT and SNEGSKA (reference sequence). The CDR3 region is CSASSLAKNIQYF. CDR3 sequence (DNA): TGCAGTGCTTCTAGCTTAGCCAAAAACATTCAGTACTTC.

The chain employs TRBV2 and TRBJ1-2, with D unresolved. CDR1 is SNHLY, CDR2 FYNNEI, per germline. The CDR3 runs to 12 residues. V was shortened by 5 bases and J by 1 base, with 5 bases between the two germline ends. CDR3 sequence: CASSQVNYGYTF. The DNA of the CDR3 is TGTGCCAGCAGTCAAGTTAACTATGGCTACACCTTC. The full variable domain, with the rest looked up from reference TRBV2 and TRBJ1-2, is EPEVTQTPSHQVTQMGQEVILRCVPISNHLYFYWYRQILGQKVEFLVSFYNNEISEKSEIFDDQFSVERPDGSNFTLKIRSTKLEDSAMYFCASSQVNYGYTFGSGTRLTVV.

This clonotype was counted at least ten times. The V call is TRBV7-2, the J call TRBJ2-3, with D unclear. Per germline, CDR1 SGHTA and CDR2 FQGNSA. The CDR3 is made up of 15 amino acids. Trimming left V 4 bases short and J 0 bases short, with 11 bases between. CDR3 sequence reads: CASSSLFSSTDTQYF. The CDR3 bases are TGTGCCAGCAGCTCCCTATTTTCTAGCACAGATACGCAGTATTTT.

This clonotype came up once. In nucleotides, the CDR3 is TGTGCCAGCAGCTTAGGGGGGGGGGGGGGGGACACAGATACGCAGTATTTT. It codes for CASSLGGGGGDTDTQYF. This chain uses TRBV7-2 with TRBJ2-3, with 7 bases identical to TRBD2. The CDR3 consists of 17 residues. CDR1 is SGHTA and CDR2 is FQGNSA in the germline V gene. V lost 1 base to trimming and J lost 2 bases; unmatched junction nucleotides: 9.

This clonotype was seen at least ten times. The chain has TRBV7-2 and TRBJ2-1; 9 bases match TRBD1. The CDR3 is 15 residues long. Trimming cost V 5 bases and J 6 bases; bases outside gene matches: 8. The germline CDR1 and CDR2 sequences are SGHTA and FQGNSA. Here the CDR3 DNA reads TGTGCCAGCAGCATCAACAGGGGGCGAAGCAATGAGCAGTTCTTC. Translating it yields CASSINRGRSNEQFF.

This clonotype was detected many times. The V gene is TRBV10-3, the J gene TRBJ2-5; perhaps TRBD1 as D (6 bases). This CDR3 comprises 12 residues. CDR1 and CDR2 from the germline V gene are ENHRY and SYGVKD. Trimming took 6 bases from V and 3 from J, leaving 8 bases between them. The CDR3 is CAIRNREETQYF. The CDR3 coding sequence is TGTGCCATCAGGAACAGGGAAGAGACCCAGTACTTC.